This T cell receptor (beta chain) came from a study of T cell responses to AZD1222 COVID-19 vaccine. This CDR3 is 14 amino acids long. Germline CDR1 and CDR2: SGHRS and YFSETQ. V was pared by 2 bases and J by 6 bases, with 11 bases between. TCRdb keeps only in-frame clones here, not all; method: immunoSEQ multiplex PCR. The sample yields some 170,000 clones, roughly nine tenths seen once. The rearrangement uses TRBV5-1 and TRBJ1-4, with D hard to call. Material: peripheral blood, obtained 28 days after the second AZD1222 dose. The TCR comes from an adult who received the AZD1222 COVID-19 vaccine. CDR3 region: CASSLGVRYEKLFF. DNA for the CDR3: TGCGCCAGCAGCTTAGGTGTCCGGTATGAAAAACTGTTTTTT.